The entry that follows covers one TCR beta chain sequence. Its target is unknown. The sample originates from a study of T cells in narcolepsy. Background on the study: Patients with NT1 or NT2 and healthy control donors were enrolled. Overall study results and limits: Comparing one patient's CSF and blood CD4+ clonotypes highlighted HCRT- and TRIB2-specific autoreactive clonotypes. Reportedly, autoreactive clonotypes were serially detected in patients' blood but not controls'.

Using immunoSEQ multiplex PCR, the repertoire was profiled, and TCRdb retains in-frame clones only, with some absent. The table lists under 8,500 clones, about 61% of them singletons. V shed 1 base, J shed 0 bases, and the junction held 7 bases outside the gene matches. Germline assignment: CDR1 LGHNA and CDR2 YNFKEQ. This CDR3 spans 18 amino acids. This TCR derives from a human donor with narcolepsy. Material for sequencing was CD45RA- memory CD8+ T cells from PBMCs. V gene TRBV4-2 combines with J gene TRBJ2-3, with 10 bases fitting TRBD2. This CDR3 reads CASSQANSGGPSTDTQYF. The CDR3 DNA follows: TGTGCCAGCAGCCAAGCTAATAGCGGGGGGCCTAGCACAGATACGCAGTATTTT.